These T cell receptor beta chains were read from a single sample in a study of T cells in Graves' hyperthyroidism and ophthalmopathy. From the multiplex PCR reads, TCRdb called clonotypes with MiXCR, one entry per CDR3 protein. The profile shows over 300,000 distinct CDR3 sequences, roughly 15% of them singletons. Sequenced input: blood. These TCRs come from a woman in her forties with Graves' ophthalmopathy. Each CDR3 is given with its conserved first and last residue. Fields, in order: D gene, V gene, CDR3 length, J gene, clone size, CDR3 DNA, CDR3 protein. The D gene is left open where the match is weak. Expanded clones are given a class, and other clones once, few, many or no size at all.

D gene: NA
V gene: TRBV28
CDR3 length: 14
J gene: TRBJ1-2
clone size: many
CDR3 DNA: TGTGCCAGCAGTTTAGCGGGCAGTCACTATGGCTACACCTTC
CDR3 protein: CASSLAGSHYGYTF

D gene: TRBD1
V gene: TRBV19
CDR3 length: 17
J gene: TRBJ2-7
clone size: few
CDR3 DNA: TGTGCCAGTAGTATAGATCTCATAACAGGGGCGTCCTACGAGCAGTACTTC
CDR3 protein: CASSIDLITGASYEQYF

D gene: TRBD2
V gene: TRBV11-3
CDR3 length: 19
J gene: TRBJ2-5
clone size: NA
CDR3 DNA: TGTGCCAGCAGCTTAATACTAGCGGGGGGGCATCCGCCACAAGAGACCCAGTACTTC
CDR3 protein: CASSLILAGGHPPQETQYF

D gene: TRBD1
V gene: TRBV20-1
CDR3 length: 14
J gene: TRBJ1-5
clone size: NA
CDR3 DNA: TGCAGTGCTAGTTCGACAGGGGTGCATCAGCCCCAGCATTTT
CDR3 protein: CSASSTGVHQPQHF

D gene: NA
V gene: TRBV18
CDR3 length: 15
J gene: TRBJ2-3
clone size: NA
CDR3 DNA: TGTGCCAGCTCACCGAGAAACTCCCCTACAGATACGCAGTATTTT
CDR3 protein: CASSPRNSPTDTQYF

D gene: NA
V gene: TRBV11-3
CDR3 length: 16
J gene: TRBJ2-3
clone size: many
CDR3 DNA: TGTGCCAGCAGCTCCCGCAACCCTTCGAGCGCAGATACGCAGTATTTT
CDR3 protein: CASSSRNPSSADTQYF

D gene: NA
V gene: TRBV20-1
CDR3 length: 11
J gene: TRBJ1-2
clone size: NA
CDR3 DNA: TGCAGTGCTAGTCTGGGGAGAGGCTACACCTTC
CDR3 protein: CSASLGRGYTF

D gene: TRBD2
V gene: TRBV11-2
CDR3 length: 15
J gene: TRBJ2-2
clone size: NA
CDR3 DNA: TGTGCCAGCAGCTTCTCAGCGGGAGCGCCCGGGGAGCTGTTTTTT
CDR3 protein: CASSFSAGAPGELFF

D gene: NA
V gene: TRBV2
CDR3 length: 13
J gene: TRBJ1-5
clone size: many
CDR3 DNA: TGTGCCAGCAGGGACCGGTTGGGGGGGCCCCAGCATTTT
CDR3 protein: CASRDRLGGPQHF

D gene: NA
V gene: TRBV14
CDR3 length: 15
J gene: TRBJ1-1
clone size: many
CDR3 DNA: TGTGCCAGCAGCCAAACTCCAACCAGGAACACTGAAGCTTTCTTT
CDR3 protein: CASSQTPTRNTEAFF

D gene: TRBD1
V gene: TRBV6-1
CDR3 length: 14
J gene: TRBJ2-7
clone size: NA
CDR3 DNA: TGTGCCAGCGTTATACCGGGACAGGGATACGAGCAGTACTTC
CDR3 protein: CASVIPGQGYEQYF

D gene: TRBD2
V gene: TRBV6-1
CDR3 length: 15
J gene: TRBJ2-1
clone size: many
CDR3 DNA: TGTGCCAGCAGTCAATCTAGCGGGAGCTACAATGAGCAGTTCTTC
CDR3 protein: CASSQSSGSYNEQFF

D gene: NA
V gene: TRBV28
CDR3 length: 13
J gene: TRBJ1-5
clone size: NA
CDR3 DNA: TGTGCCAGCACCTCAGGGTTAGTTCAGCCCCAGCATTTT
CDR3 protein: CASTSGLVQPQHF

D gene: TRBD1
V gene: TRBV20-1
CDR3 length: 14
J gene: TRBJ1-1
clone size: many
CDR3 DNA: TGCAGTGCTAGAGAAGGTAGGGGGCATACTGAAGCTTTCTTT
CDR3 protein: CSAREGRGHTEAFF

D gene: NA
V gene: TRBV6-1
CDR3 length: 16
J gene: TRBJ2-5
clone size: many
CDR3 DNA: TGTGCCAGCAGGAACCCGACAGCCACACCCCAAGAGACCCAGTACTTC
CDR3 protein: CASRNPTATPQETQYF

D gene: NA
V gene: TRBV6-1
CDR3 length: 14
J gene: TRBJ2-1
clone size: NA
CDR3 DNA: TGTGCCAGCAGGGGCCAGGGGCTCTACAATGAGCAGTTCTTC
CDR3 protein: CASRGQGLYNEQFF

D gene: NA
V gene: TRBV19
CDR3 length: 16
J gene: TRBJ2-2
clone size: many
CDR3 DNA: TGTGCCAGTAATAATCGTCGGCAGCCCCGGACCGGGGAGCTGTTTTTT
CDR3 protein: CASNNRRQPRTGELFF

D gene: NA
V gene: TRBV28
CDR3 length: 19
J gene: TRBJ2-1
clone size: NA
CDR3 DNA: TGTGCCAGCACCCCCCTGGGCGATTCTAGGGGTTCAAACTACAATGAGCAGTTCTTC
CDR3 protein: CASTPLGDSRGSNYNEQFF

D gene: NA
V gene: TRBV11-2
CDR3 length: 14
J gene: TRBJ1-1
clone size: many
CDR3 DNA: TGTGCCAGCAGCATAACCAGGGGTTGGACTGAAGCTTTCTTT
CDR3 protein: CASSITRGWTEAFF

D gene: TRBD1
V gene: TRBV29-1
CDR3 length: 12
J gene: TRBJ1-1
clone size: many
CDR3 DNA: TGCAGCGTTCGGACAGGGCTCACTGAAGCTTTCTTT
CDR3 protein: CSVRTGLTEAFF

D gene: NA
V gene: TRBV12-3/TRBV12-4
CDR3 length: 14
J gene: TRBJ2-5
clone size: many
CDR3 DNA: TGTGCCAGCAGTCGAGACAGGAGTGAGGAGACCCAGTACTTC
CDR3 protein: CASSRDRSEETQYF

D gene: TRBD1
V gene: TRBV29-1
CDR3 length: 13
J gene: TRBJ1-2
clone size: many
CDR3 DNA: TGCAGCGCTTCCGACAGGGGTCGATATGGCTACACCTTC
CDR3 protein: CSASDRGRYGYTF

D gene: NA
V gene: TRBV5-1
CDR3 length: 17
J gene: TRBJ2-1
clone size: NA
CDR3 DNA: TGCGCCAGCAGCTTGGGGGCCGGGACTGGGACCTACAATGAGCAGTTCTTC
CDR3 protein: CASSLGAGTGTYNEQFF

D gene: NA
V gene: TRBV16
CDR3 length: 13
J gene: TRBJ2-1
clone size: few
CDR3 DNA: TGTGCCAGCAGCCAATCCGCCGGGACCCGCTTGTTCTTC
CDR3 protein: CASSQSAGTRLFF

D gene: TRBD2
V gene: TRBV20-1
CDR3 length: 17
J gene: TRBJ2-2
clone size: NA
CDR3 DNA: TGCAGTGCCCAAGGGACTAGCGGGAGGGCCGACACCGGGGAGCTGTTTTTT
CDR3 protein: CSAQGTSGRADTGELFF

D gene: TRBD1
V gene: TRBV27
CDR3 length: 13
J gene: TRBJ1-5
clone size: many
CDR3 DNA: TGTGCCAGCAGTCGGGACAGATCCTTGACCCAGCATTTT
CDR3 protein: CASSRDRSLTQHF

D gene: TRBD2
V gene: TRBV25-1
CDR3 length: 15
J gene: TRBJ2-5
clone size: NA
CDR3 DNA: TGTGCCAGCAGTAAGATCCCGGGGGGAGGAGAGACCCAGTACTTC
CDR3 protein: CASSKIPGGGETQYF

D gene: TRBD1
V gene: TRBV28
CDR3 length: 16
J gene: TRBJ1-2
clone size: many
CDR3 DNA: TGTGCCAGCAGTTGGGACAGGGGGATTGGAGGTTATGGCTACACCTTC
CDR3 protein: CASSWDRGIGGYGYTF

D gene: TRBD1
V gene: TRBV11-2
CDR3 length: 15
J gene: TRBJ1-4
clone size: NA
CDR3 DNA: TGTGCCAGCAGACTCGGGACAGCAACTAATGAAAAACTGTTTTTT
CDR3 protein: CASRLGTATNEKLFF

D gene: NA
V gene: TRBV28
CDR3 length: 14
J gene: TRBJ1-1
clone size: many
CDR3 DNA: TGTGCCAGCAGTTTGGGGGGGGCCAGGTTTGAAGCTTTCTTT
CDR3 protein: CASSLGGARFEAFF

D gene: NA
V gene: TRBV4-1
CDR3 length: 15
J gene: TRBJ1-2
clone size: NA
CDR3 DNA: TGCGCCAGCAGCCAGCGGGGGGGGCCTAGCTATGGCTACACCTTC
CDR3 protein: CASSQRGGPSYGYTF

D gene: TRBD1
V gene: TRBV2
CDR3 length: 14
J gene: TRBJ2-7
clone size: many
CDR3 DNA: TGTGCCAGCAGAGGGGCGGGACAGGGTTACGAGCAGTACTTC
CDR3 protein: CASRGAGQGYEQYF

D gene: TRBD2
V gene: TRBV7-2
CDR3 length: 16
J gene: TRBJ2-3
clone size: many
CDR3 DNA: TGTGCCAGCAGCTTAGCCGCAGCGGGGGGTAGCGGTACGCAGTATTTT
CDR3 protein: CASSLAAAGGSGTQYF

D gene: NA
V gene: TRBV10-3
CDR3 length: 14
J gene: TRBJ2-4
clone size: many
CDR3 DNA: TGTGCCATCAGCGACAGCTTAGGCAAAAACATTCAGTACTTC
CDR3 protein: CAISDSLGKNIQYF

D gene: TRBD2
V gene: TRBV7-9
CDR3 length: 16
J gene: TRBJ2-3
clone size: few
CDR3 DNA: TGTGCCAGCAGCTTCCCGGGGGGGACGACCGGGGTCGGGCAGTATTTT
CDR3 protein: CASSFPGGTTGVGQYF

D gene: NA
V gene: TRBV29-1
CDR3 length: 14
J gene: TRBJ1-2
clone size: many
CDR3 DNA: TGCAGCGTTGAACTTTCAGGGACCACCTATGGCTACACCTTC
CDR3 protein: CSVELSGTTYGYTF

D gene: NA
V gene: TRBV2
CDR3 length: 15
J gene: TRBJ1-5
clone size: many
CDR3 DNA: TGTGCCAGCAGTGAAGGCAGGAGTGTAAATCAGCCCCAGCATTTT
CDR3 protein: CASSEGRSVNQPQHF

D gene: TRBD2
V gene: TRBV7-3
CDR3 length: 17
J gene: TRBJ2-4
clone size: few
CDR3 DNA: TGTGCCAGCAGCGGACTAGCGCCCCCGAAACCCAAAAACATTCAGTACTTC
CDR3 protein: CASSGLAPPKPKNIQYF

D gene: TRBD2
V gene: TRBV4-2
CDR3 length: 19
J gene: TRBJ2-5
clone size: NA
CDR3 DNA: TGTGCCAGCAGCCTCAAAGGACTAGCGGGGGGCTCGCAAGGAGGGACCCAGTACTTC
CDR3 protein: CASSLKGLAGGSQGGTQYF

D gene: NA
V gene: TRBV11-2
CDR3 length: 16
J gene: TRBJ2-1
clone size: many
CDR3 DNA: TGTGCCAGCAGCTCCCGTTCGGGAGCCCCCTACAATGAGCAGTTCTTC
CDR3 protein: CASSSRSGAPYNEQFF

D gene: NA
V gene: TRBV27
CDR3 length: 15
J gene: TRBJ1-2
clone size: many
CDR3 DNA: TGTGCCAGCACCGAAAGGGCTGAGGCTAACTATGGCTACACCTTC
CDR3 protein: CASTERAEANYGYTF

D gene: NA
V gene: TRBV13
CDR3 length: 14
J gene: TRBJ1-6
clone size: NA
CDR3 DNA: TGTGCCAGCAGCAAGGAGGCAGGGATTTCACCCCTCCACTTT
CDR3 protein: CASSKEAGISPLHF

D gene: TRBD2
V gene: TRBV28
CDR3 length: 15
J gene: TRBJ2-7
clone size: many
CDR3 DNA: TGTGCCAGCAGTGGGGTAGCGGGGAGCTCCTACGAGCAGTACTTC
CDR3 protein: CASSGVAGSSYEQYF

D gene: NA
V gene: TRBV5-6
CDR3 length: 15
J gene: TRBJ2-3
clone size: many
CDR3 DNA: TGTGCCAGCTGCGAAGGGGGAATAAGTTTTGATACGCAGTATTTT
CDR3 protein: CASCEGGISFDTQYF

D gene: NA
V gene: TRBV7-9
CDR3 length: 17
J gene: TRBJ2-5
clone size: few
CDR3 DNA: TGTGCCAGCAGCCCGCGGGGGCAGGCATGGAGGCAAGAGACCCAGTACTTC
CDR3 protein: CASSPRGQAWRQETQYF

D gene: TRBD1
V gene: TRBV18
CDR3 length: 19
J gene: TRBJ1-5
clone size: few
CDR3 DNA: TGTGCCAGCTCGCCTTCCCGGACAGGGTCGTTGTCGAGCAATCAGCCCCAGCATTTT
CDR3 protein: CASSPSRTGSLSSNQPQHF

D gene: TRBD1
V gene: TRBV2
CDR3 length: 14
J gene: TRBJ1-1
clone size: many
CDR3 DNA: TGTGCCAGCAACTACAGGGGATACGGCACTGAAGCTTTCTTT
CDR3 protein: CASNYRGYGTEAFF

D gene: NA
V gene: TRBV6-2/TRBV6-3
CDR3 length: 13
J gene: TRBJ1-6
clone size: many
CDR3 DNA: TGTGCCAGCATGGAGGAAAGGGGTTCACCCCTCCACTTT
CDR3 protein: CASMEERGSPLHF

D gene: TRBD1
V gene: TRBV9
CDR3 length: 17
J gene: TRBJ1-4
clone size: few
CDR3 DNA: TGTGCCAGCAGCGTCTCTGCAGGGGGCTTCCGCCGTGAAAAACTGTTTTTT
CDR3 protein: CASSVSAGGFRREKLFF

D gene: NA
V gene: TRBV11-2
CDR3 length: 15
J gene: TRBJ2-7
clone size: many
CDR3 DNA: TGTGCCAGCAGCTTAGCCGGGGACATCACCTACGAGCAGTACTTC
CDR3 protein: CASSLAGDITYEQYF

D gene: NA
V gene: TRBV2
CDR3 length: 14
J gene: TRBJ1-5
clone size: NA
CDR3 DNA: TGTGCCAGCAGTGAAAGGGTTAGCAATCAGCCCCAGCATTTT
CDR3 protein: CASSERVSNQPQHF

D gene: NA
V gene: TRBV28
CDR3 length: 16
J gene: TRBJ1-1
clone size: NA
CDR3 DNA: TGTGCCAGCAGTTTACCAGGCTCTCCCATGAACACTGAAGCTTTCTTT
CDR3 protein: CASSLPGSPMNTEAFF

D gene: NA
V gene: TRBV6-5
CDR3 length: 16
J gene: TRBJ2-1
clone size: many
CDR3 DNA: TGTGCCAGCAGTTACGGTATAGTTAGGGGATACAATGAGCAGTTCTTC
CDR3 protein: CASSYGIVRGYNEQFF

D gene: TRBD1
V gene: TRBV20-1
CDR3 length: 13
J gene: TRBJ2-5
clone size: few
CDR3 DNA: TGCAGTGCTAGAACAGGGGCAGAAGAGACCCAGTACTTC
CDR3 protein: CSARTGAEETQYF

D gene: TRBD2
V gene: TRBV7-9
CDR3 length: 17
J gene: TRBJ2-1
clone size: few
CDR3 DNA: TGTGCCAGCAGCACGACTAGCGGGGGGGGCTCCTACAATGAGCAGTTCTTC
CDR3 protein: CASSTTSGGGSYNEQFF

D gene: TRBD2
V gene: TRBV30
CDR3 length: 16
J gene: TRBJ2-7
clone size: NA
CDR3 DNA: TGTGCCTGGAGTGGCGGGGGGCTAGCGGGAGTTAACGAGCAGTACTTC
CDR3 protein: CAWSGGGLAGVNEQYF

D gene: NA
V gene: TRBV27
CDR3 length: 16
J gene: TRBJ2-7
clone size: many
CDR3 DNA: TGTGCCAGCAGTTTATCGATGGGGGCTCGAACCTACGAGCAGTACTTC
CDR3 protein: CASSLSMGARTYEQYF

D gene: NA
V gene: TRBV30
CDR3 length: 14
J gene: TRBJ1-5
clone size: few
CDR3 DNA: TGTGCCTGGAGTGATGGGGGGGTCAATCAGCCCCAGCATTTT
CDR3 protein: CAWSDGGVNQPQHF

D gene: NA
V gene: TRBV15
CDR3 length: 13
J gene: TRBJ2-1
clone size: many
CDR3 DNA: TGTGCCACCAGCAGAGATTCAGTGTCGAAGCAGTTCTTC
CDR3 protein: CATSRDSVSKQFF